Below are 32 T cell receptor beta chains sequenced from a single sample in a study of shared clonotypes between healthy human individuals. TCRdb's table, derived via immunoSEQ multiplex PCR, lists solely in-frame clones and lacks some. This table holds 550,000 to 800,000 clones, around two thirds found once. Sequenced: memory CD4+ T cells sorted from blood. Subset defined: CD45RA-negative fraction. The receptors stem from a woman in her twenties or thirties in good health.

The V gene is TRBV28, the J gene TRBJ1-6, with TRBD1 as a possible D gene (5 bases). The V and J ends lost 5 bases and 3 bases respectively, with 11 bases between them. There are 15 residues in the CDR3. Germline-derived CDR1 and CDR2 are MDHEN and SYDVKM. The CDR3 nucleotides read TGTGCCAGCAGTATCCGGGGACGCTATAATTCACCCCTCCACTTT. This sequence encodes CASSIRGRYNSPLHF.

The V call is TRBV6-6, the J call TRBJ1-5; 9 nucleotides align to TRBD1. This CDR3 is built from 16 residues. The V gene end was trimmed by 2 bases and the J gene end by 5 bases; junction bases not matched to a gene: 7. CDR1 MNHNY and CDR2 SVGAGI come from the germline V gene (reference sequence). CDR3 sequence reads: CASSYKGQGAHQPQHF. The CDR3 DNA is TGTGCCAGCAGTTACAAGGGACAGGGAGCCCATCAGCCCCAGCATTTT.

J is TRBJ2-1 and V is TRBV28; 7 bases map to TRBD1. The J segment lost 4 bases and the V segment lost 8 bases, leaving 8 bases of the junction unmatched. The CDR3 contains 14 residues. Germline CDR1 is MDHEN and CDR2 is SYDVKM. CDR3 bases: TGTGCCAGCGCAGGGGGTGGGCTTTACAATGAGCAGTTCTTC. The encoded protein is CASAGGGLYNEQFF.

This chain joins TRBV27 and TRBJ2-4; 8 bases match TRBD1. V lost 5 bases and J lost 11; bases outside the gene matches: 11. CDR1 and CDR2 (germline): MNHEY, SMNVEV (reference sequence). The CDR3 is 14 amino acids. The CDR3 DNA follows: TGTGCCAGCAGTCCGGGACAGGCTTTTTCGTTTCAGTACTTC. Its translation: CASSPGQAFSFQYF.

The genes are TRBV15 and TRBJ2-3, with D possibly being TRBD1 or TRBD2 (6 bases each). This CDR3 has 18 amino acids. Germline assignment: CDR1 LNHNV and CDR2 YYDKDF (reference sequence). Trimming pared 0 bases from V and 2 bases from J, leaving 18 bases between. CDR3 amino acids: CATSRDRGGPDPTDTQYF. In nucleotides, the CDR3 is TGTGCCACCAGCAGAGATCGTGGGGGGCCGGATCCCACAGATACGCAGTATTTT. Together with reference TRBV15 and TRBJ2-3, the CDR3 gives the full variable domain: DAMVIQNPRYQVTQFGKPVTLSCSQTLNHNVMYWYQQKSSQAPKLLFHYYDKDFNNEADTPDNFQSRRPNTSFCFLDIRSPGLGDTAMYLCATSRDRGGPDPTDTQYFGPGTRLTVL.

Here the CDR3 reads CASSQVSLAGKYEQYF. The DNA of the CDR3 is TGTGCCAGCAGCCAAGTGTCCCTAGCGGGCAAGTACGAGCAGTACTTC. V usage is TRBV14 and J usage is TRBJ2-7; 8 nucleotides match TRBD2. Germline CDR1 and CDR2: SGHDN and FVKESK. This CDR3 is built from 16 residues. The V and J ends lost 1 base and 4 bases, in that order; junction bases with no gene match: 9.

The CDR3 sequence: CASSPPRKANTEAFF. The CDR3 DNA reads TGTGCCAGCAGCCCACCCAGGAAAGCGAACACTGAAGCTTTCTTT. The chain couples TRBV7-9 to TRBJ1-1; D is ambiguous. Trimming took off 5 bases at V and 1 base at J, with 14 bases between the two ends. Germline CDR1 and CDR2: SEHNR and FQNEAQ (reference sequence). The CDR3 contains 15 residues.

The gene calls are TRBV4-1 and TRBJ2-5; a weak D match, TRBD2 (6 bases). Per the germline V gene, CDR1 is MGHRA and CDR2 is YSYEKL. V lost 6 bases, J lost 5 bases, and 10 bases lay in between. This CDR3 contains 12 residues. CDR3 in DNA: TGCGCCAGCAGTCGGGGGTACGAGACCCAGTACTTC. Translated: CASSRGYETQYF.

CDR3 coding DNA: TGTGCCATCAGTGAGCCTGGGGGGCTAGCGGGAAGAGGGTACGAGCAGTACTTC. It translates to CAISEPGGLAGRGYEQYF. This chain uses TRBV10-3 with TRBJ2-7; 9 bases line up with TRBD2. V dropped 2 bases and J dropped 4; count of bases not matched to a gene: 15. The CDR3 runs to 18 residues. The V gene's germline CDR1 is ENHRY and CDR2 SYGVKD.

The rearrangement uses TRBV7-2 and TRBJ1-4; unclear D gene. Germline V gene data show CDR1 as SGHTA and CDR2 as FQGNSA. CDR3 length equals 14 residues. V was clipped by 3 bases and J by 5 bases, with 10 bases between them. The CDR3: CASSFGGLNEKLFF. CDR3 sequence (DNA): TGTGCCAGCAGCTTCGGAGGGTTGAATGAAAAACTGTTTTTT.

The rearrangement joins TRBV20-1 to TRBJ1-2, with unresolved D. From germline, CDR1 is DFQATT and CDR2 SNEGSKA (reference sequence). V lost 1 base, J lost 4 bases, and 4 bases lay in between. This CDR3 is 11 amino acids long. The DNA for the CDR3 is TGCAGTGCTAGAGTGCTCTATGGCTACACCTTC. Translation: CSARVLYGYTF.

The chain is built from TRBV5-1 and TRBJ1-4; D gene uncertain. Trimming cost V 1 base and J 5 bases, with 6 bases left between them. Germline-derived CDR1 and CDR2 are SGHRS and YFSETQ. CDR3 length equals 13 residues. CDR3 amino acids: CASSLTGNEKLFF. CDR3 DNA sequence: TGCGCCAGCAGCTTGACCGGGAATGAAAAACTGTTTTTT. The full variable domain, with the rest looked up from reference TRBV5-1 and TRBJ1-4, is KAGVTQTPRYLIKTRGQQVTLSCSPISGHRSVSWYQQTPGQGLQFLFEYFSETQRNKGNFPGRFSGRQFSNSRSEMNVSTLELGDSALYLCASSLTGNEKLFFGSGTQLSVL.

The J gene is TRBJ1-5, the V gene TRBV6-5; 11 nucleotides agree with TRBD1. Germline V gene lookup returns CDR1 MNHEY and CDR2 SVGAGI. The CDR3 is 16 amino acids. V lost 4 bases, J lost 2 bases, and 4 bases stayed unmatched. CDR3 loop: CASSSWTGGGNQPQHF. CDR3 in DNA: TGTGCCAGCAGTTCCTGGACAGGGGGCGGCAATCAGCCCCAGCATTTT.

This clone has a handful of counts. Other nucleotide sequences from this sample produce the same CDR3. This chain connects TRBV9 to TRBJ1-2; 7 bases are shared with TRBD1. V was pared by 3 bases and J by 2 bases, with 4 bases of the junction left unmatched. CDR1 and CDR2 (germline): SGDLS, YYNGEE. The CDR3 extends over 14 amino acids. The CDR3 here is CASSAGTENYGYTF. The DNA of the CDR3 is TGTGCCAGCAGCGCCGGGACAGAGAACTATGGCTACACCTTC. Together with reference TRBV9 and TRBJ1-2, the CDR3 gives the full variable domain: DSGVTQTPKHLITATGQRVTLRCSPRSGDLSVYWYQQSLDQGLQFLIQYYNGEERAKGNILERFSAQQFPDLHSELNLSSLELGDSALYFCASSAGTENYGYTFGSGTRLTVV.

There are many counts of this clone. Different DNA sequences within this sample yield the same CDR3. The chain couples TRBV27 to TRBJ2-5; the D is unclear. The CDR3 is made up of 13 amino acids. Trimming removed 6 bases from V and 1 base from J, with 9 bases in between. Germline CDR1 and CDR2: MNHEY and SMNVEV (reference sequence). CDR3 residues: CASSRRPQETQYF. CDR3 bases: TGTGCCAGCAGCCGGCGACCCCAAGAGACCCAGTACTTC.

The chain joins TRBV11-3 to TRBJ2-1; TRBD1 is a possible D gene (5 bases). The germline V gene has CDR1 SGHNT and CDR2 YENEEA. This CDR3 region has 13 residues. Trimming left V 2 bases short and J 9 bases short, with 11 bases between. The CDR3 loop reads CASSLPQGTEQFF. Here the CDR3 DNA reads TGTGCCAGCAGCTTACCTCAGGGAACTGAGCAGTTCTTC.

This clone was observed at least ten times. The CDR3 protein is CASKAPGRGRNKSTEAFF. The DNA of the CDR3 is TGCGCCAGCAAGGCTCCAGGCAGGGGGCGAAATAAGAGCACTGAAGCTTTCTTT. The chain links TRBV5-1 to TRBJ1-1; 8 bases match TRBD1. Per the germline V gene, CDR1 is SGHRS and CDR2 is YFSETQ. V trimming: 6 bases; J trimming: 4 bases; junction bases outside the gene matches: 20. This CDR3 is built from 18 residues.

This chain uses TRBV28 with TRBJ2-7; TRBD2 matches at 7 bases. The length of the CDR3 is 15 residues. In germline, CDR1 is MDHEN, CDR2 SYDVKM. V lost 6 bases, J lost 3 bases, and 11 bases stayed unmatched. The CDR3 spells CASRPQTSYSYEQYF. CDR3 in DNA: TGTGCCAGCAGACCACAGACTAGCTATAGCTACGAGCAGTACTTC.

This clone was counted only a few times. This chain uses TRBV6-5 with TRBJ1-1; D gene uncertain. The CDR3 consists of 15 residues. V lost 8 bases and J 7 bases, leaving 23 bases between the germline ends. CDR1 is MNHEY and CDR2 is SVGAGI in the germline V gene. The CDR3 DNA reads as TGTGCCAGCCTAGGCAGTGGAGCTTCGGCGCATGAAGCTTTCTTT. Protein product: CASLGSGASAHEAFF.

This chain joins TRBV5-1 and TRBJ1-3, with 8 bases identical to TRBD1. The V gene end was trimmed by 4 bases and the J gene end by 6 bases; junction bases not matched to a gene: 6. The length of the CDR3 is 14 residues. Germline lookup yields CDR1 SGHRS and CDR2 YFSETQ. The chain's CDR3 is CASSLTGAENTIYF. The DNA for the CDR3 is TGCGCCAGCAGCCTGACAGGGGCCGAAAACACCATATATTTT.

The chain employs TRBV2 and TRBJ1-2; TRBD1 matches 10 bases. Germline V gene sequence: CDR1 SNHLY, CDR2 FYNNEI. V lost 9 bases, J lost 8 bases, and 9 bases stayed unmatched. This CDR3 is built from 13 residues. The CDR3 sequence: CASSMTGGRGYTF. CDR3 nucleotides: TGTGCCAGTTCAATGACAGGGGGCCGGGGCTACACCTTC.

The V call is TRBV10-3, the J call TRBJ2-1; TRBD2 matches 8 bases. Germline values: CDR1 ENHRY, CDR2 SYGVKD. The CDR3 is 15 residues long. V dropped 6 bases and J dropped 3; count of bases not matched to a gene: 7. CDR3: CAIRGVSGSYNEQFF. The CDR3 DNA reads as TGTGCCATCAGGGGGGTCAGCGGGAGCTACAATGAGCAGTTCTTC.

This clone has just one count. The chain employs TRBV5-8 and TRBJ2-3, with D hard to call. This CDR3 has 12 amino acids. Per the germline V gene, CDR1 is SGHTS and CDR2 is YDEGEE. The V and J ends lost 4 bases and 9 bases respectively, with 12 bases between them. The CDR3 nucleotides read TGTGCCAGCAGCGTTGACGGTTTCACGCAGTATTTT. Amino acids: CASSVDGFTQYF.

This clone was observed a handful of times. The chain recombines TRBV2 with TRBJ2-7; tentatively, D is TRBD1 (7 bases). Germline CDR1 SNHLY, CDR2 FYNNEI. Trimming took off 8 bases at V and 5 bases at J, with 19 bases between the two ends. The CDR3 contains 14 residues. CDR3 sequence: CASSRGRPAHEQYF. CDR3 DNA: TGTGCCAGCTCCAGGGGGAGGCCCGCCCACGAGCAGTACTTC. Based on the CDR3 plus reference TRBV2 and TRBJ2-7, the full variable domain is EPEVTQTPSHQVTQMGQEVILRCVPISNHLYFYWYRQILGQKVEFLVSFYNNEISEKSEIFDDQFSVERPDGSNFTLKIRSTKLEDSAMYFCASSRGRPAHEQYFGPGTRLTVT.

The rearrangement links TRBV25-1 to TRBJ1-5, with D unclear. The CDR3 contains 15 residues. The germline V gene has CDR1 MGHDK and CDR2 SYGVNS. Trimming removed 3 bases at V and 3 bases at J, with 12 bases between. Here the CDR3 DNA reads TGTGCCAGCAGTGACCCAGGAGACCTCAATCAGCCCCAGCATTTT. Its translation: CASSDPGDLNQPQHF. Full variable domain (outside the CDR3, taken from reference TRBV25-1 and TRBJ1-5): EADIYQTPRYLVIGTGKKITLECSQTMGHDKMYWYQQDPGMELHLIHYSYGVNSTEKGDLSSESTVSRIRTEHFPLTLESARPSHTSQYLCASSDPGDLNQPQHFGDGTRLSIL.

V usage is TRBV9 and J usage is TRBJ2-7, with D tentatively TRBD1 (6 bases). V lost 1 base and J lost 0, with 14 bases in between. CDR3 length: 16 residues. The germline gives CDR1 SGDLS, CDR2 YYNGEE. CDR3 bases: TGTGCCAGCAGCGTATCATCGGGACACTTCTCCTACGAGCAGTACTTC. It is translated as CASSVSSGHFSYEQYF. Using reference TRBV9 and TRBJ2-7 for the parts outside the CDR3, the full variable domain is DSGVTQTPKHLITATGQRVTLRCSPRSGDLSVYWYQQSLDQGLQFLIQYYNGEERAKGNILERFSAQQFPDLHSELNLSSLELGDSALYFCASSVSSGHFSYEQYFGPGTRLTVT.

V is TRBV6-5 and J is TRBJ2-2; TRBD2 is a possible D gene (6 bases). The CDR3 spans 15 residues. Germline V gene data show CDR1 as MNHEY and CDR2 as SVGAGI. Trimming took off 0 bases at V and 4 bases at J, with 9 bases between the two ends. The chain's CDR3 is CASSYSSGITGELFF. The CDR3 DNA sequence: TGTGCCAGCAGTTACTCTAGCGGTATCACCGGGGAGCTGTTTTTT.

V is TRBV19 and J is TRBJ1-5; D uncertain. CDR1 and CDR2 from the germline V gene are LNHDA and SQIVND (reference sequence). This CDR3 has 14 residues. V lost 4 bases to trimming and J lost 5 bases, with 12 bases between them. The CDR3, as DNA: TGTGCCAGTAGTAATTTTTACCGAGATCAGCCCCAGCATTTT. Its protein is CASSNFYRDQPQHF.

This chain connects TRBV30 to TRBJ2-1, with a possible D match to TRBD2 (6 bases). CDR3 length: 13 residues. In germline, CDR1 is GTSNPN, CDR2 SVGIG (reference sequence). The V end lost 3 bases, the J end lost 6 bases, and 12 bases lay between the germline ends. DNA for the CDR3: TGTGCCTGGAGCGGGACTGCTGGCAATGAGCAGTTCTTC. It is translated as CAWSGTAGNEQFF.

The chain uses TRBV18 and TRBJ2-2; perhaps TRBD1 as D (5 bases). CDR3 length: 15 residues. The germline V gene has CDR1 KGHSH and CDR2 LQKENI. V was cut by 1 base and J by 7 bases, with 13 bases left in between. CDR3 sequence (DNA): TGTGCCAGCTCACCACAGTCAGGGATGGACGGGGAGCTGTTTTTT. Translating gives CASSPQSGMDGELFF.

This clone was seen more than once but under ten times. A much bigger clone sits one base away, suggesting this may be a read error. The sample has other DNA sequences that encode this CDR3 too. The J gene is TRBJ2-7, the V gene TRBV7-2; unclear D gene. The V end was cut by 0 bases, the J end by 3 bases, with 6 bases between. Looked up from germline, CDR1 is SGHTA and CDR2 is FQGNSA. CDR3 length: 13 residues. CDR3 nucleotides: TGTGCCAGCAGCTTAGCGGGTGGCTACGAGCAGTACTTC. Its protein is CASSLAGGYEQYF.

This clone was counted at least ten times. The chain uses TRBV28 and TRBJ1-5, with D maybe TRBD1 (6 bases). V was cut by 1 base and J by 1 base, with 8 bases left in between. From germline, CDR1 is MDHEN and CDR2 SYDVKM. The CDR3 contains 15 residues. The CDR3 protein is CASSLSGASNQPQHF. In DNA form, the CDR3 reads TGTGCCAGCAGTTTATCGGGGGCGAGCAATCAGCCCCAGCATTTT. The whole variable domain, filled in from reference TRBV28 and TRBJ1-5, reads DVKVTQSSRYLVKRTGEKVFLECVQDMDHENMFWYRQDPGLGLRLIYFSYDVKMKEKGDIPEGYSVSREKKERFSLILESASTNQTSMYLCASSLSGASNQPQHFGDGTRLSIL.